Listed below are T cell receptor beta chains from one sample, sequenced in a study of cytomegalovirus exposure and HLA in healthy donors. The assay was immunoSEQ multiplex PCR, and TCRdb's table has in-frame clones only and misses some. The sample lists approximately 160,000 clones, just under 80% occurring once. The sample was PBMCs. The origin of the receptors is a woman between 50 and 59 years old in good health and CMV-seropositive. The CDR3 runs from the conserved cysteine through the conserved F or W. A D gene is named only where the DNA matches it firmly. Expanded clones are given a class, and other clones once, few, many or no size at all.

.	TRBV6-5	TRBJ1-5	.	CASTGHRNQPQHF	TGTGCCAGCACGGGTCACCGCAATCAGCCCCAGCATTTT
.	TRBV4-1	TRBJ2-1	.	CASSQGSGQGGPLYNEQFF	TGCGCCAGCAGCCAAGGGTCAGGGCAGGGAGGACCCCTTTACAATGAGCAGTTCTTC
.	TRBV5-4	TRBJ2-3	TRBD2	CASSLSSGGFQTDTQYF	TGTGCCAGCAGCTTGAGTAGCGGGGGGTTTCAGACAGATACGCAGTATTTT
.	TRBV9	TRBJ1-3	.	CASSPGSRGNTIYF	TGTGCCAGCAGCCCGGGGTCGAGGGGAAACACCATATATTTT
.	TRBV5-4	TRBJ2-7	TRBD2	CASRRTGGEDEQYF	TGTGCCAGCAGGCGGACGGGGGGGGAGGACGAGCAGTACTTC
.	TRBV6-1	TRBJ2-5	.	CASSEDVAAGRGTQYF	TGTGCCAGCAGTGAAGATGTGGCGGCAGGCCGGGGGACCCAGTACTTC
.	TRBV5-8	TRBJ2-7	TRBD1	CASSLGTGGPYEQYF	TGTGCCAGCAGCTTGGGGACAGGGGGCCCCTACGAGCAGTACTTC
few	TRBV4-1	TRBJ1-1	.	CASSQVGVMGTEAFF	TGCGCCAGCAGCCAAGTAGGGGTCATGGGCACTGAAGCTTTCTTT
few	TRBV5-6	TRBJ1-3	.	CASSSKDRGNTLYF	TGTGCCAGCAGCTCGAAAGACAGAGGAAATACCCTATATTTT
.	TRBV5-1	TRBJ2-3	TRBD2	CASSFGHAGGTDTQYF	TGCGCCAGCAGCTTTGGGCACGCGGGGGGCACAGATACGCAGTATTTT
.	TRBV30	TRBJ1-2	.	CAWSDQRRDYGYTF	TGTGCCTGGAGTGATCAGCGCCGCGACTATGGCTACACCTTC
.	TRBV6-6	TRBJ1-2	.	CASSFINYGYTF	TGTGCCAGCAGTTTCATCAACTATGGCTACACCTTC
.	TRBV19	TRBJ2-2	TRBD2	CASSRAGGNSGELFF	TGTGCCAGTAGTAGAGCGGGGGGCAACTCAGGGGAGCTGTTTTTT
once	TRBV19	TRBJ2-6	.	CASSIGQVGVLTF	TGTGCCAGTAGTATAGGACAGGTTGGTGTCCTGACTTTC
.	TRBV5-1	TRBJ2-7	TRBD1	CASSRDRAGYEQYF	TGCGCCAGCAGCCGGGACAGGGCGGGGTACGAGCAGTACTTC